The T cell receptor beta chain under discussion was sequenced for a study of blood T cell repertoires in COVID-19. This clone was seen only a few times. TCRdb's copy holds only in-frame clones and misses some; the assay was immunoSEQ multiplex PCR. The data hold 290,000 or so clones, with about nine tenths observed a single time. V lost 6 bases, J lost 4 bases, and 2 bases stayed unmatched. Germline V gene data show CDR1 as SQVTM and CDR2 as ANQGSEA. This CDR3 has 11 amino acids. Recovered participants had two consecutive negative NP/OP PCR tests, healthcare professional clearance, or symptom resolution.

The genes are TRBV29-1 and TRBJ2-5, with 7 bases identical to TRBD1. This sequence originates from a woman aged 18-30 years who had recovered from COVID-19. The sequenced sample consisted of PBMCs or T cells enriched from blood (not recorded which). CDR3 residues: CSVGDRETQYF. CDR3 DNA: TGCAGCGTGGGGGACAGAGAGACCCAGTACTTC.